Presented here are 20 T cell receptor beta chains from one specimen sequenced in a study of regulatory and conventional T cells in RAG deficiency. Conventional CD4+ T cells were sorted from blood as CD25-low CD127-high cells. TCRdb's copy holds only in-frame clones and misses some; the assay was immunoSEQ multiplex PCR. The sample has more than 40,000 clones, 85% to 90% seen once; the top ten hold roughly 0.5%. The same sample was also studied in work on regulatory T cells. Turning to that study: The primer mix had 52 TRBV and 13 TRBJ primers.

The sequencing input was CD4+ effector T cells sorted from blood. Receptors originate from a human donor in good health.

This rearrangement joins TRBV10-3 to TRBJ1-4; D is unclear. The CDR3 has 12 residues. CDR1 is ENHRY and CDR2 is SYGVKD in the germline V gene. V was pared by 10 bases and J by 5 bases, with 11 bases between. The CDR3 DNA sequence: TGTGCCACCCACGGGGAGAATGAAAAACTGTTTTTT. Protein: CATHGENEKLFF.

This chain joins TRBV19 and TRBJ1-1; D may be TRBD1 (6 bases). Per germline, CDR1 LNHDA and CDR2 SQIVND (reference sequence). The V end lost 5 bases, the J end lost 1 base, and 11 bases lay between the germline ends. The CDR3 length is 14 residues. Here the CDR3 DNA reads TGTGCCAGTAGTTCGGGGGGCGGGAACACTGAAGCTTTCTTT. Protein product: CASSSGGGNTEAFF.

J is TRBJ1-5 and V is TRBV6-5; weak D call: TRBD1 (5 bases). Germline V gives CDR1 MNHEY, CDR2 SVGAGI. The CDR3 consists of 14 residues. V was cut by 5 bases and J by 7 bases, with 15 bases left in between. CDR3 sequence: CASSELGGSQPQHF. CDR3 sequence (DNA): TGTGCCAGCAGTGAACTCGGGGGAAGCCAGCCCCAGCATTTT.

As for this clone: The junction and the germline gene differ at one end; a read error may be behind it. J is TRBJ2-7 and V is TRBV15; 9 nucleotides line up with TRBD1. The germline gives CDR1 LNHNV, CDR2 YYDKDF (reference sequence). CDR3 length equals 13 residues. The CDR3 protein is CATSRDTWDRVNF. In DNA, the CDR3 is TGTGCCACCAGCAGAGATACCTGGGACAGGGTGAACTTC.

The J gene is TRBJ1-6, the V gene TRBV7-9; 7 bases match TRBD1. CDR1 is SEHNR, CDR2 FQNEAQ, per germline (reference sequence). After removal of 4 bases from V and 7 bases from J, the junction contained 4 bases not matched to a gene. This CDR3 is built from 14 residues. The CDR3 sequence is CASSWGDRNSPLHF. The CDR3 DNA sequence: TGTGCCAGCAGCTGGGGGGACAGAAATTCACCCCTCCACTTT.

This chain uses TRBV30 with TRBJ2-3, with D hard to call. Germline V CDR1 and CDR2: GTSNPN, SVGIG (reference sequence). The CDR3 spans 17 residues. Trimming left V 0 bases short and J 3 bases short, with 19 bases between. The DNA of the CDR3 is TGTGCCTGGAGTGTACCCCCCCGGGCTTTTCTTACAGATACGCAGTATTTT. Protein product: CAWSVPPRAFLTDTQYF.

The chain recombines TRBV19 with TRBJ1-3; no clear D gene. Germline CDR1 and CDR2: LNHDA and SQIVND (reference sequence). The CDR3 is 15 amino acids. Trimming stripped 0 bases from V and 0 bases from J, with 6 bases between. CDR3: CASSIDDGSGNTIYF. The CDR3 DNA follows: TGTGCCAGTAGTATAGACGACGGCTCTGGAAACACCATATATTTT.

The chain combines TRBV5-1 with TRBJ2-5, with D possibly TRBD1 on 5 matching bases. The CDR3 totals 14 residues. The germline V and J ends were trimmed by 0 bases and 3 bases, with 9 bases remaining between them. CDR1 and CDR2 (germline): SGHRS, YFSETQ. This CDR3 reads CASSLAGQKETQYF. CDR3 nucleotides: TGCGCCAGCAGCTTGGCAGGGCAGAAAGAGACCCAGTACTTC. Full variable domain (outside the CDR3, taken from reference TRBV5-1 and TRBJ2-5): KAGVTQTPRYLIKTRGQQVTLSCSPISGHRSVSWYQQTPGQGLQFLFEYFSETQRNKGNFPGRFSGRQFSNSRSEMNVSTLELGDSALYLCASSLAGQKETQYFGPGTRLLVL.

The rearrangement links TRBV5-5 to TRBJ1-3, with 8 positions matching TRBD1. Germline V gene data show CDR1 as SGHKS and CDR2 as YYEKEE (reference sequence). The CDR3 runs 15 residues. V was pared by 5 bases and J by 2 bases, with 6 bases of the junction left unmatched. In nucleotides, the CDR3 is TGTGCCAGCAGTTTCCGGGACAGGCCTGGAAACACCATATATTTT. Its translation: CASSFRDRPGNTIYF.

This chain links TRBV6-6 with TRBJ2-5; no firm D call. This CDR3 spans 15 amino acids. Trimming stripped 5 bases from V and 0 bases from J, with 13 bases between. In germline, CDR1 is MNHNY, CDR2 SVGAGI (reference sequence). CDR3 residues: CASSKDDRYQETQYF. DNA for the CDR3: TGTGCCAGCAGTAAGGACGACCGGTACCAAGAGACCCAGTACTTC.

V gene TRBV19 combines with J gene TRBJ1-5; no clear D. Germline-derived CDR1 and CDR2 are LNHDA and SQIVND (reference sequence). With 7 bases removed from V and 5 bases from J, the gap between germline ends came to 9 bases. The CDR3 spans 12 residues. In DNA, the CDR3 is TGTGCCAGTAAAGAGGTCCATCAGCCCCAGCATTTT. Residues: CASKEVHQPQHF.

The gene calls are TRBV9 and TRBJ1-4, with 10 positions matching TRBD1. This CDR3 is 14 amino acids long. The V gene end was trimmed by 0 bases and the J gene end by 7 bases; junction bases not matched to a gene: 0. The V gene's germline CDR1 is SGDLS and CDR2 YYNGEE. In DNA, the CDR3 is TGTGCCAGCAGCGTAGGGACAGGGGGTGAAAAACTGTTTTTT. Its translation: CASSVGTGGEKLFF. The full variable domain, with the rest looked up from reference TRBV9 and TRBJ1-4, is DSGVTQTPKHLITATGQRVTLRCSPRSGDLSVYWYQQSLDQGLQFLIQYYNGEERAKGNILERFSAQQFPDLHSELNLSSLELGDSALYFCASSVGTGGEKLFFGSGTQLSVL.

The count of this clone is one. This sequence joins TRBV6-1 and TRBJ1-2; D not certain. The CDR3 runs 13 residues. Trimming stripped 0 bases from V and 7 bases from J, with 9 bases between. Per germline, CDR1 MNHNS and CDR2 SASEGT. The CDR3 sequence is CASSEAHTSGYTF. CDR3 in DNA: TGTGCCAGCAGTGAAGCCCACACGAGTGGCTACACCTTC.

This rearrangement joins TRBV6-6 to TRBJ2-7, with D possibly TRBD2 on 5 matching bases. The CDR3 runs to 14 residues. CDR1 is MNHNY, CDR2 SVGAGI, per germline (reference sequence). Deletions cut 0 bases from V and 4 bases from J, with 10 bases between. CDR3 amino acids: CASSYSAGRYEQYF. The CDR3 nucleotides are TGTGCCAGCAGTTACTCGGCGGGCCGTTACGAGCAGTACTTC.

This rearrangement joins TRBV19 to TRBJ2-3; D tentatively reads TRBD1 or TRBD2 (7 bases each). Per germline, CDR1 LNHDA and CDR2 SQIVND (reference sequence). The V gene lost 11 bases and the J gene lost 2 bases, with 29 bases spanning the gap. The CDR3 contains 18 residues. CDR3 protein: CAPRGPGDREGPTDTQYF. CDR3 nucleotide sequence: TGTGCCCCCAGAGGCCCAGGTGACAGGGAGGGGCCCACAGATACGCAGTATTTT.

The chain has TRBV10-3 and TRBJ1-1; D gene unclear. Germline assignment: CDR1 ENHRY and CDR2 SYGVKD. CDR3 size: 15 residues. V was cut by 3 bases and J by 0 bases, with 11 bases left in between. CDR3 DNA sequence: TGTGCCATCAGTGATGAGGAGATTATGAACACTGAAGCTTTCTTT. This sequence encodes CAISDEEIMNTEAFF.

The gene calls are TRBV5-1 and TRBJ2-1, with 8 bases lining up with TRBD2. CDR3 length: 18 residues. V dropped 4 bases and J dropped 10; count of bases not matched to a gene: 22. Looked up from germline, CDR1 is SGHRS and CDR2 is YFSETQ. The CDR3 loop reads CASSRFTSGSSSSGEQFF. The CDR3 region has the DNA TGCGCCAGCAGCCGTTTTACTAGCGGATCTAGCTCCTCAGGGGAGCAGTTCTTC.

This chain uses TRBV4-2 with TRBJ2-5; TRBD2 agrees at 8 bases. Germline CDR1 and CDR2: LGHNA and YNFKEQ. The CDR3 has 14 residues. Germline trimming cut 4 bases from V and 5 bases from J; bases unmatched to any gene: 6. CDR3 in amino acids: CASSPTGGHETQYF. The CDR3 DNA follows: TGTGCCAGCAGCCCTACGGGGGGGCACGAGACCCAGTACTTC.

This clone is a singleton in its sample. The chain links TRBV7-6 to TRBJ2-1; 10 bases agree with TRBD1. V was pared by 4 bases and J by 2 bases, with 2 bases of the junction left unmatched. The CDR3 is 15 amino acids. Germline-derived CDR1 and CDR2 are SGHVS and FNYEAQ. The CDR3 is CASSSGQGTYNEQFF. In nucleotides, the CDR3 is TGTGCCAGCAGCTCGGGACAGGGGACCTACAATGAGCAGTTCTTC.

V is TRBV18 and J is TRBJ2-3; the D is unclear. Per the germline V gene, CDR1 is KGHSH and CDR2 is LQKENI. Trimming removed 3 bases from V and 6 bases from J, with 7 bases in between. CDR3 size: 12 residues. CDR3 loop: CASSPTDDTQYF. DNA for the CDR3: TGTGCCAGCTCACCGACGGACGATACGCAGTATTTT.